The 22 T cell receptor beta chains presented below share a single source sample, sequenced in a study of shared clonotypes between healthy human individuals. The table came from immunoSEQ multiplex PCR; TCRdb's copy has only in-frame clones and leaves some out. Of millions of clones in the sample, approximately 94% are singletons; the top ten hold over 0.12%. The source material was naive CD4+ T cells sorted from blood. This sample's subset: CD45RA+ positively selected. These receptors all come from a man younger than 35 in good health.

The chain carries TRBV6-4 and TRBJ2-7; D possibly corresponds to TRBD1 (6 bases). The germline V and J ends were trimmed by 6 bases and 4 bases, with 16 bases remaining between them. The germline CDR1 and CDR2 sequences are MRHNA and SNTAGT. The CDR3 loop spans 14 amino acids. The CDR3 sequence is CASSPGTLNYEQYF. For the CDR3, the DNA is TGTGCCAGCAGCCCCGGGACATTAAATTACGAGCAGTACTTC.

The CDR3 bases are TGTGCCAGCAGCCTGGGGCGGAGCTTCTATGGCTACACCTTC. Translating it yields CASSLGRSFYGYTF. The chain is built from TRBV11-1 and TRBJ1-2; D is perhaps TRBD1 (5 bases). The CDR3 consists of 14 residues. The germline gives CDR1 SGHAT, CDR2 FQDESV (reference sequence). Trimming removed 5 bases at V and 4 bases at J, with 14 bases between.

The rearrangement joins TRBV11-2 to TRBJ1-2; the D is unclear. The CDR3 sequence is 15 residues long. CDR1 and CDR2 (germline): SGHAT, FQNNGV. V dropped 2 bases and J dropped 0 bases, with 10 bases sitting between them. CDR3 loop: CASSLWRAPNYGYTF. The CDR3 DNA reads TGTGCCAGCAGCTTATGGAGGGCGCCTAACTATGGCTACACCTTC.

V is TRBV4-1 and J is TRBJ2-1; D may match TRBD1 or TRBD2 (5 bases each). The length of the CDR3 is 16 residues. The V and J ends lost 4 bases and 2 bases respectively, with 15 bases between them. The germline V gene encodes CDR1 MGHRA and CDR2 YSYEKL. The DNA of the CDR3 is TGCGCCAGCAGCCCGCTCCAAGTGGGGGCCTACAATGAGCAGTTCTTC. The encoded protein is CASSPLQVGAYNEQFF.

With respect to this clone: Other DNA sequences within the sample encode an identical CDR3. The CDR3 DNA sequence: TGCGCCAGCAGCTTGGGGGTAACAGGGACTGAAGCTTTCTTT. It translates to CASSLGVTGTEAFF. The V and J genes are TRBV5-1 and TRBJ1-1; a weak D match, TRBD1 (6 bases). CDR1 SGHRS and CDR2 YFSETQ come from the germline V gene. The V end lost 0 bases, the J end lost 5 bases, and 11 bases lay between the germline ends. The CDR3 has 14 amino acids.

Worth noting for this clone: Other nucleotide sequences in the sample specify the same CDR3. The chain carries TRBV14 and TRBJ1-3; D uncertain. This CDR3 comprises 14 residues. V was trimmed by 1 base and J by 2 bases, leaving 6 bases between them. Germline loops: CDR1 SGHDN, CDR2 FVKESK. CDR3 protein: CASSQVGTGNTIYF. The DNA of the CDR3 is TGTGCCAGCAGCCAAGTGGGAACTGGAAACACCATATATTTT.

This clone was counted once. The rearrangement links TRBV5-1 to TRBJ1-6; no definite D call. Between the trimmed V and J ends, which lost 4 bases and 6 bases, there was a span of 14 bases. Germline CDR1 reads SGHRS; CDR2 reads YFSETQ. This CDR3 spans 15 amino acids. The CDR3 region is CASSLMIDGNSPLHF. As DNA, the CDR3 is TGCGCCAGCAGCCTTATGATTGACGGTAATTCACCCCTCCACTTT. Supplemented by reference TRBV5-1 and TRBJ1-6, the full variable domain reads KAGVTQTPRYLIKTRGQQVTLSCSPISGHRSVSWYQQTPGQGLQFLFEYFSETQRNKGNFPGRFSGRQFSNSRSEMNVSTLELGDSALYLCASSLMIDGNSPLHFGNGTRLTVT.

The gene calls are TRBV29-1 and TRBJ2-5; a possible D gene is TRBD2 (5 bases). CDR3 length equals 13 residues. V was clipped by 5 bases and J by 11 bases, with 21 bases between them. CDR1 and CDR2 (germline): SQVTM, ANQGSEA. CDR3 loop: CSVRPGPGEEQYF. In nucleotides, the CDR3 is TGCAGCGTTCGCCCGGGCCCCGGGGAAGAGCAGTACTTC.

V and J are TRBV9 and TRBJ1-5; a possible D gene is TRBD1 (5 bases). V shed 0 bases and J shed 2 bases, with 9 bases lying between them. The CDR3 is made up of 15 amino acids. The V gene's germline CDR1 is SGDLS and CDR2 YYNGEE. The CDR3 loop is CASSVEGVGNQPQHF. The CDR3 DNA is TGTGCCAGCAGCGTAGAAGGGGTAGGCAATCAGCCCCAGCATTTT.

V gene TRBV28 combines with J gene TRBJ2-1; 7 positions match TRBD2. The germline V gene has CDR1 MDHEN and CDR2 SYDVKM. CDR3 length: 15 residues. J lost 5 bases, V lost 2 bases, and 6 bases had no gene match. CDR3 loop: CASSLELTSDNEQFF. The CDR3 DNA follows: TGTGCCAGCAGTTTAGAGCTTACTAGCGACAATGAGCAGTTCTTC. Looking up the rest from reference TRBV28 and TRBJ2-1 gives the full variable domain: DVKVTQSSRYLVKRTGEKVFLECVQDMDHENMFWYRQDPGLGLRLIYFSYDVKMKEKGDIPEGYSVSREKKERFSLILESASTNQTSMYLCASSLELTSDNEQFFGPGTRLTVL.

For this clone: Other DNA variants within this sample encode the same CDR3. The rearrangement links TRBV7-9 to TRBJ1-2, with 8 bases aligning to TRBD1. The ends lost 5 bases at V and 4 bases at J; junction bases unmatched: 6. This CDR3 is 14 amino acids long. Germline V gene data show CDR1 as SEHNR and CDR2 as FQNEAQ (reference sequence). Written as DNA, the CDR3 is TGTGCCAGCAGCCCAGGACAGGGAGGCTATGGCTACACCTTC. Protein product: CASSPGQGGYGYTF.

Concerning this clone: The same CDR3 can be traced to other DNA sequences in this sample. V usage is TRBV5-1 and J usage is TRBJ2-1; D might be TRBD2 (6 bases). The CDR3 covers 13 residues. V was clipped by 0 bases and J by 7 bases, with 8 bases between them. The V gene's germline CDR1 is SGHRS and CDR2 YFSETQ. CDR3 DNA sequence: TGCGCCAGCAGCTTGGTCGGGGGTAATGAGCAGTTCTTC. Amino acids: CASSLVGGNEQFF.

The V gene is TRBV5-3, the J gene TRBJ1-6; 9 nucleotides line up with TRBD1. TRBV5-3 is an open reading frame, and its role is uncertain. Trimming cost V 4 bases and J 10 bases; bases outside gene matches: 12. The CDR3 contains 16 residues. CDR3 DNA sequence: TGTGCCAGAAGCATTCGGACAGGGGATCGTTTATCACCCCTCCACTTT. This translates into CARSIRTGDRLSPLHF.

The chain carries TRBV18 and TRBJ2-7, with 14 bases lining up with TRBD2. Losses at the gene ends were 6 bases for V and 6 bases for J; bases not matched to a gene: 1. CDR3 length equals 13 residues. Germline V gene lookup returns CDR1 KGHSH and CDR2 LQKENI. The CDR3 sequence is CASSGLAGAEQYF. The CDR3, as DNA: TGTGCCAGCTCGGGACTAGCGGGAGCCGAGCAGTACTTC. The full variable domain, its missing parts supplied by reference TRBV18 and TRBJ2-7, is NAGVMQNPRHLVRRRGQEARLRCSPMKGHSHVYWYRQLPEEGLKFMVYLQKENIIDESGMPKERFSAEFPKEGPSILRIQQVVRGDSAAYFCASSGLAGAEQYFGPGTRLTVT.

The chain is built from TRBV11-2 and TRBJ1-2, with a possible D match to TRBD1 (5 bases). V was trimmed by 1 base and J by 4 bases, leaving 10 bases between them. In germline, CDR1 is SGHAT, CDR2 FQNNGV. CDR3 length: 14 residues. CDR3 bases: TGTGCCAGCAGCTTAGGAGACAGCGTCTATGGCTACACCTTC. Protein sequence: CASSLGDSVYGYTF.

This clone appeared once. The chain combines TRBV5-4 with TRBJ2-7; TRBD2 aligns across 7 bases. The CDR3 is 14 residues long. Trimming cost V 2 bases and J 6 bases; bases outside gene matches: 8. Germline CDR1 reads SGHNT; CDR2 reads YYREEE (reference sequence). CDR3 sequence: CASSLEAGGGEQYF. The CDR3 DNA reads as TGTGCCAGCAGCTTAGAGGCAGGCGGGGGCGAGCAGTACTTC.

The chain is built from TRBV11-3 and TRBJ1-1; tentatively, D is TRBD1 (5 bases). The CDR3 length is 13 residues. CDR1 and CDR2 from the germline V gene are SGHNT and YENEEA. V dropped 3 bases and J dropped 1 base, with 6 bases sitting between them. In DNA, the CDR3 is TGTGCCAGCAGCTTTACAGGGAACACTGAAGCTTTCTTT. Translated, it gives CASSFTGNTEAFF.

This clone was seen once. This chain connects TRBV19 to TRBJ1-3, with 7 bases fitting TRBD1. This CDR3 contains 15 residues. Germline CDR1 is LNHDA and CDR2 is SQIVND (reference sequence). Trimming cost V 6 bases and J 4 bases; bases outside gene matches: 9. CDR3: CASSHRGSLGNTIYF. CDR3 bases: TGTGCCAGTAGCCACAGGGGTTCGTTGGGAAACACCATATATTTT.

J is TRBJ2-7 and V is TRBV19, with TRBD2 identical over 8 bases. Germline V gene lookup returns CDR1 LNHDA and CDR2 SQIVND (reference sequence). The CDR3 has 19 residues. V gave up 7 bases and J gave up 4 bases; unmatched junction bases: 24. The CDR3 DNA reads TGTGCCAGTAAAATAGGGGGGCCTGAAACGAGCGGGAGAGCTTACGAGCAGTACTTC. It specifies CASKIGGPETSGRAYEQYF.

The chain combines TRBV6-1 with TRBJ2-5; D could derive from TRBD1 or TRBD2 (6 bases each). The germline V gene has CDR1 MNHNS and CDR2 SASEGT. V dropped 9 bases and J dropped 4 bases, with 15 bases sitting between them. This CDR3 region has 13 residues. The CDR3 loop reads CASTGAGRETQYF. The CDR3 DNA reads as TGTGCCAGTACGGGGGCAGGGAGAGAGACCCAGTACTTC.

The rearrangement uses TRBV7-9 and TRBJ2-2; D is unclear. The CDR3 spans 12 residues. Deletions cut 5 bases from V and 7 bases from J, with 8 bases between. Germline lookup yields CDR1 SEHNR and CDR2 FQNEAQ (reference sequence). CDR3 DNA: TGTGCCAGCAGCCTTGATAACGGGGAGCTGTTTTTT. Protein product: CASSLDNGELFF.

This sequence joins TRBV5-6 and TRBJ1-6; D is possibly TRBD1 (5 bases). The length of the CDR3 is 18 residues. Germline CDR1 is SGHDT and CDR2 is YYEEEE. The V gene lost 0 bases and the J gene lost 4 bases, with 17 bases spanning the gap. The CDR3 loop reads CASSLATGRTGYNSPLHF. CDR3 DNA sequence: TGTGCCAGCAGCTTGGCAACAGGCAGGACGGGTTATAATTCACCCCTCCACTTT.